The present T cell receptor beta chain was sequenced within a study of T cell responses to AZD1222 COVID-19 vaccine (TCRdb year 2021). About the study as a whole: TCR sequencing covered fewer than 250 trial participants: 207 given two doses of AZD1222 and 26 given two doses of MenACWY control vaccine. Trial participants were enrolled into age subgroups of 18-55, 56-69 and 70-plus years, which contained about 150, 28 and 57 TCR-sequenced participants, respectively.

The CDR3 runs 17 residues from the cysteine to the phenylalanine. CDR3 DNA only is kept here, 51 bases in frame from base 1. Trimming at the junction amounts to 2 bases on V and 3 bases on J, and the germline ends lie 19 bases apart. CDR1 and CDR2 are read off the germline V gene (reference sequence) as SEHNR and FQNEAQ. Interpreted using the paper, the time point label stands for: about 28 days (+/-7) after the second vaccine dose. AZD1222 recipients with second doses at about 4 weeks or about 12 weeks were pooled, because spike-specific TCR depth and breadth did not differ between schedules. The vaccinee samples were drawn from two UK trials, COV001 and COV002, one of which was a single-blind randomized controlled phase 2/3 trial testing AZD1222 (ChAdOx1 nCoV-19) in healthy adults. Trial participant PBMC samples were collected at day 0 and day 28 after the second dose for TCRbeta chain sequencing.

For this clone: No cognate antigen has been identified for it. No base quality information exists; no much larger clone differs at one position.

The CDR3 regions of human TCRbeta chains were analyzed by immunosequencing. In the original analysis: Repertoire TCRs were checked for matches against a reference library of SARS-CoV-2-specific TCRs that had been generated using the MIRA antigen-specificity platform. Breadth was defined as the fraction of unique TCRs that were SARS-CoV-2-associated. Depth was defined as the fraction of total T cells that were SARS-CoV-2-associated. Using the MIRA data, each spike-specific TCR was mapped to the spike region that the TCR reacts to and placed in a CD4 or CD8 class. Log10-transformed breadth and depth values were compared by one-way ANOVA with Sidak's multiple comparisons tests. This is the immuneACCESS table as TCRdb keeps it, with only in-frame sequences that have V and J called. A part of the clones is gone; compared with another copy, unresolved V genes explain less than half, and the rest is unexplained. The V and J calls and clone size are taken from that table; D and trimming were inferred from the DNA. Here the sample has under 150,000 clones; approximately 92% occur a single time. The biggest ten clones account for 1.5% to 2% of the sample.

Broader findings and caveats from the paper: Because no samples from the day 14 peak response were available, repertoires could be characterized only after the peak T cell response. Reportedly, close to half of the unique spike-specific TCRs recognized epitopes lying outside the regions that are mutated in the B.1.351 and B.1.1.7 variants. The 56-69-year group was small, and its depth increase did not reach significance, likely because of low power. Vaccine-associated CD4 TCRs spanned the whole spike protein, with dominant responses in regions 160-218 and 743-854. Spike-specific TCR breadth and depth rose significantly after two AZD1222 doses compared with day 0 and with MenACWY recipients. Conclusions about previously exposed vaccinees are limited because only six or seven AZD1222 recipients were SARS-CoV-2 seropositive at baseline. Participants were mostly white British, with more females than males. The authors suggested clonal diversity may have been underestimated.

Source: peripheral blood, taken 28 days after the second AZD1222 dose. The chain is encoded by TRBV7-9 joined to TRBJ1-1; confidence is insufficient to name the D gene. The sequence was obtained from an adult who received the AZD1222 COVID-19 vaccine. The DNA sequence reads TGTGCCAGCAGCTTACCCGTGAGAGGGAAGTCTGACACTGAAGCTTTCTTT. Its coded protein is CASSLPVRGKSDTEAFF.